These 11 T cell receptor beta chains share one sample of origin, sequenced in a study of identifying expanded T cells in peripheral blood (dated by TCRdb to about 2019). Libraries were built with the immunoSEQ multiplex PCR assay. Not all clones reach the TCRdb copy of this immuneACCESS table, which keeps in-frame sequences only. Checked studies attribute under half of the gap to unresolved V genes and leave the rest unexplained. Recorded for this sample are around 78,000 clones; 80% to 90% of them occurred a single time. The top ten constitute under 20% of the sample. Sequencing input: blood. Source of these receptors: a person aged 18-70 years in good health.

J is TRBJ2-7 and V is TRBV6-5; 8 bases line up with TRBD2. The V and J ends lost 0 bases and 1 base, in that order; junction bases with no gene match: 5. Germline CDR1 MNHEY, CDR2 SVGAGI. This CDR3 has 16 amino acids. The CDR3 spells CASSYSAASGSYEQYF. CDR3 nucleotide sequence: TGTGCCAGCAGTTACTCGGCGGCTAGCGGGTCCTACGAGCAGTACTTC.

V and J are TRBV19 and TRBJ2-1; TRBD2 aligns across 8 bases. This CDR3 comprises 14 residues. Looked up from germline, CDR1 is LNHDA and CDR2 is SQIVND (reference sequence). V shed 5 bases, J shed 7 bases, and the junction held 7 bases outside the gene matches. DNA of the CDR3: TGTGCCAGTAGTCAACCGGGACTAGTTAATGAGCAGTTCTTC. Amino acid sequence: CASSQPGLVNEQFF.

This clone showed up just a few times. The gene calls are TRBV28 and TRBJ1-5, with D perhaps TRBD1 (5 bases). The CDR3 runs 15 residues. In germline, CDR1 is MDHEN, CDR2 SYDVKM. V lost 7 bases and J lost 3, with 16 bases in between. CDR3 protein: CASIRGGAANQPQHF. The CDR3 coding sequence is TGTGCCAGCATTCGAGGAGGGGCCGCCAATCAGCCCCAGCATTTT.

The chain carries TRBV4-1 and TRBJ2-1; no firm D call. Germline lookup yields CDR1 MGHRA and CDR2 YSYEKL. This CDR3 comprises 15 residues. Trimming took off 0 bases at V and 3 bases at J, with 9 bases between the two ends. The CDR3 DNA is TGCGCCAGCAGCCAAGATCCGCCGGTCTACAATGAGCAGTTCTTC. Its protein is CASSQDPPVYNEQFF.

This clone appeared once. This chain links TRBV18 with TRBJ1-3, with D unresolved. This CDR3 comprises 15 residues. V shed 0 bases and J shed 4 bases, with 10 bases lying between them. Germline CDR1 KGHSH, CDR2 LQKENI. CDR3 in amino acids: CASSPPGWIGNTIYF. CDR3 DNA sequence: TGTGCCAGCTCACCACCGGGGTGGATCGGAAACACCATATATTTT.

J is TRBJ1-1 and V is TRBV6-1; D might be TRBD1 (6 bases). The CDR3 is 16 amino acids. The V gene lost 1 base and the J gene lost 1 base, with 13 bases spanning the gap. Germline V gives CDR1 MNHNS, CDR2 SASEGT. DNA of the CDR3: TGTGCCAGCAGTGAAGAGGCAGGGGCATCGAACACTGAAGCTTTCTTT. Its protein is CASSEEAGASNTEAFF.

The chain has TRBV28 and TRBJ1-2; TRBD1 matches at 11 bases. V lost 5 bases and J lost 2; bases outside the gene matches: 7. The CDR3 length is 16 residues. The V gene's germline CDR1 is MDHEN and CDR2 SYDVKM. Written as DNA, the CDR3 is TGTGCCAGCAGTCCGGGATGGGACAGGGGGAACTATGGCTACACCTTC. Its translation is CASSPGWDRGNYGYTF.

This sequence joins TRBV7-6 and TRBJ1-5, with D maybe TRBD1 (5 bases). CDR1 and CDR2 (germline): SGHVS, FNYEAQ. The CDR3 is 16 residues long. V lost 1 base, J lost 1 base, and 11 bases lay in between. The CDR3: CASSLGGGESNQPQHF. The DNA of the CDR3 is TGTGCCAGCAGCTTAGGGGGGGGAGAAAGCAATCAGCCCCAGCATTTT.

V usage is TRBV6-5 and J usage is TRBJ1-5, with a possible D match to TRBD1 (5 bases). CDR3 length: 15 residues. Trimming stripped 0 bases from V and 3 bases from J, with 9 bases between. Germline V gene lookup returns CDR1 MNHEY and CDR2 SVGAGI. The CDR3 protein is CASSYSGLDNQPQHF. CDR3 in DNA: TGTGCCAGCAGTTACTCGGGACTGGACAATCAGCCCCAGCATTTT.

The V call is TRBV7-6, the J call TRBJ2-5; D gene unclear. CDR1 and CDR2 (germline): SGHVS, FNYEAQ. This CDR3 has 8 residues. V shed 11 bases and J shed 9 bases, with 7 bases lying between them. Written as DNA, the CDR3 is TGTGCCTCTCGGGCCCAGTACTTC. Protein: CASRAQYF.

This chain connects TRBV28 to TRBJ2-1, with 9 nucleotides matching TRBD1. The germline V gene has CDR1 MDHEN and CDR2 SYDVKM. The CDR3 runs 14 residues. J lost 5 bases, V lost 7 bases, and 6 bases had no gene match. The CDR3 sequence: CASNYRGRDNEQFF. The CDR3 DNA sequence: TGTGCCAGCAACTACAGGGGGCGCGACAATGAGCAGTTCTTC.